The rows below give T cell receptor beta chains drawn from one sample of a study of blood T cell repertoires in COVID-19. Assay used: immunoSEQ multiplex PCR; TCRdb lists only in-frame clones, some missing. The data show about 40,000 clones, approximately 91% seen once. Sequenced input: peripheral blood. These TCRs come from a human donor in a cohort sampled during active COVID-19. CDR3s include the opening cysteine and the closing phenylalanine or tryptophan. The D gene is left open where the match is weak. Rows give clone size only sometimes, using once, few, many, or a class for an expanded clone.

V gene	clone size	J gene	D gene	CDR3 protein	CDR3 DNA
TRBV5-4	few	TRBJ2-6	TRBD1	CASSFRRQGSGANVLTF	TGTGCCAGCAGCTTTCGAAGACAGGGCTCTGGGGCCAACGTCCTGACTTTC
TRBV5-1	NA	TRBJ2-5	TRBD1	CASSLDTGGRETQYF	TGCGCCAGCAGCTTGGACACAGGGGGGAGAGAGACCCAGTACTTC
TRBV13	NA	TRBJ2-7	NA	CASSLSQVSEQYF	TGTGCCAGCAGCTTATCACAGGTATCGGAGCAGTACTTC
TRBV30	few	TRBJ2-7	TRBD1	CACGGTGGYEQYF	TGTGCCTGCGGCGGGACAGGGGGCTACGAGCAGTACTTC
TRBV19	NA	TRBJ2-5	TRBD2	CASSMFLGGETQYF	TGTGCCAGTAGTATGTTCTTGGGAGGGGAGACCCAGTACTTC
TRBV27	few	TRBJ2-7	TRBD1	CASSWTGGSISYEQYF	TGTGCCAGCAGTTGGACAGGGGGCAGTATATCCTACGAGCAGTACTTC
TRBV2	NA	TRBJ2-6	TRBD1	CASRGQGAAGANVLTF	TGTGCCAGCAGGGGACAGGGGGCGGCTGGGGCCAACGTCCTGACTTTC
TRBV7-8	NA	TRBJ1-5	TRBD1	CASSEGQGAGQPQHF	TGTGCCAGCAGCGAGGGACAGGGGGCTGGTCAGCCCCAGCATTTT
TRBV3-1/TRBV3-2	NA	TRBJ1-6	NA	CASSLLQGRGPLHF	TGTGCCAGCAGCTTACTACAGGGCCGGGGACCCCTCCACTTT
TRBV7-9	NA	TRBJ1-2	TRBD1	CASSLVGTGTYGYTF	TGTGCCAGCAGCTTAGTCGGGACAGGGACCTATGGCTACACCTTC
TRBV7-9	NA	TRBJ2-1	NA	CASSGLVEGSSYNEQFF	TGTGCCAGCAGCGGATTGGTGGAGGGGAGCTCCTACAATGAGCAGTTCTTC
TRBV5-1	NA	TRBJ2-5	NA	CASSPGDSYQETQYF	TGCGCCAGCAGCCCGGGGGACAGTTACCAAGAGACCCAGTACTTC
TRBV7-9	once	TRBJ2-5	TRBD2	CASSYERASGEGETQYF	TGTGCCAGCAGCTACGAGAGGGCTAGCGGGGAAGGGGAGACCCAGTACTTC
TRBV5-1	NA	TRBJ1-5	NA	CASSDSGGNQPQHF	TGCGCCAGCAGCGATTCAGGGGGCAATCAGCCCCAGCATTTT
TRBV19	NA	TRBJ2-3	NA	CASSDLGADTQYF	TGTGCCAGTAGCGACCTAGGTGCAGATACGCAGTATTTT
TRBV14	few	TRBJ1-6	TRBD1	CASSLQGASHSPLHF	TGTGCCAGCAGCCTACAGGGGGCTTCTCATTCACCCCTCCACTTT
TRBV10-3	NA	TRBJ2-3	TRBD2	CAISESQTSGSTDTQYF	TGTGCCATCAGTGAGTCTCAAACTAGCGGAAGCACAGATACGCAGTATTTT
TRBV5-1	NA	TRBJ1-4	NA	CASSGGSLATNEKLFF	TGCGCCAGCAGCGGGGGGAGCCTTGCAACTAATGAAAAACTGTTTTTT
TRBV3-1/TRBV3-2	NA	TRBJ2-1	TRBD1	CASSPRDRQRIEQFF	TGTGCCAGCAGCCCCCGGGACAGGCAAAGGATCGAGCAGTTCTTC
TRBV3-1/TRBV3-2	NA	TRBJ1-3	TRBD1	CASSHHRTGGTTGNTIYF	TGTGCCAGCAGCCATCACAGAACAGGGGGCACCACTGGAAACACCATATATTTT
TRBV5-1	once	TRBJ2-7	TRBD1	CASSLGGTGGPAGEQYF	TGCGCCAGCAGCTTGGGAGGGACAGGGGGCCCTGCGGGGGAGCAGTACTTC
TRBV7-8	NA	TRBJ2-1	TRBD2	CASSLGASGGYNEQFF	TGTGCCAGCAGCTTAGGGGCTAGCGGGGGGTACAATGAGCAGTTCTTC
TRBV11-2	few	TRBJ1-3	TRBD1	CASSLGDRSGNTIYF	TGTGCCAGCAGCTTAGGGGACAGGAGTGGAAACACCATATATTTT
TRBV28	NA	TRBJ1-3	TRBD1	CASSPTSGGGGNTIYF	TGTGCCAGCAGTCCGACGTCAGGGGGTGGTGGAAACACCATATATTTT
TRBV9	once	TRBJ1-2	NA	CASSVDPPRDYGYTF	TGTGCCAGCAGCGTAGACCCCCCCCGGGACTATGGCTACACCTTC
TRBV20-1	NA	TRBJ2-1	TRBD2	CSASPASGGGYEQFF	TGCAGTGCTAGTCCGGCTAGCGGGGGTGGGTATGAGCAGTTCTTC
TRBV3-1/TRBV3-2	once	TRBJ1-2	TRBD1	CASSRRDRGLYGYTF	TGTGCCAGCAGCCGCCGGGACAGGGGGCTTTATGGCTACACCTTC
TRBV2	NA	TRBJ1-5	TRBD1	CASKGQGNSNQPQHF	TGTGCCAGCAAAGGACAGGGAAATAGCAATCAGCCCCAGCATTTT
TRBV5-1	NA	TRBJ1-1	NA	CASSLGDTLAGGEAFF	TGCGCCAGCAGCTTGGGCGACACCCTCGCCGGTGGGGAAGCTTTCTTT
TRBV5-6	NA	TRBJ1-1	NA	CASSLQANTEAFF	TGTGCCAGCAGCTTACAGGCTAACACTGAAGCTTTCTTT
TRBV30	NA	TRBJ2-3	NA	CAWHTGLATDTQYF	TGTGCCTGGCACACAGGGCTTGCTACAGATACGCAGTATTTT
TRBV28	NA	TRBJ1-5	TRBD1	CASSRTGGNQPQHF	TGTGCCAGCAGCCGTACAGGGGGCAATCAGCCCCAGCATTTT
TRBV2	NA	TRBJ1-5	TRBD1	CASSEASEDRASRGNQPQHF	TGTGCCAGCAGTGAAGCGTCGGAGGACAGGGCTTCTCGGGGCAATCAGCCCCAGCATTTT
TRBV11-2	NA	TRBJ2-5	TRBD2	CASSSEPRGLAGQETQYF	TGTGCCAGCAGCTCAGAACCACGAGGCCTAGCGGGGCAAGAGACCCAGTACTTC
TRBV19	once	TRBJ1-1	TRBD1	CASSAQQGSTEAFF	TGTGCCAGTAGTGCCCAACAGGGGTCCACTGAAGCTTTCTTT
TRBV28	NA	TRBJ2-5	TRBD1	CASSLKTGWKETQYF	TGTGCCAGCAGTTTAAAGACAGGGTGGAAAGAGACCCAGTACTTC
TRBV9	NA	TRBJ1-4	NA	CASSVGPVDEKLFF	TGTGCCAGCAGCGTAGGGCCAGTGGATGAAAAACTGTTTTTT
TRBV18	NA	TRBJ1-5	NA	CASSPEEGPQHF	TGTGCCAGCTCACCTGAGGAGGGCCCCCAGCATTTT
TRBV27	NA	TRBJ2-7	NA	CASANRDSGLIKQYF	TGTGCCAGCGCCAACCGGGATAGCGGCCTTATCAAGCAGTACTTC
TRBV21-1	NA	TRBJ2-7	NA	CASSKEDAAGSYEQYF	TGTGCCAGCAGCAAAGAGGACGCGGCGGGGTCCTACGAGCAGTACTTC
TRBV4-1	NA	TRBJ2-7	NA	CASSQAGAEVYEQYF	TGCGCCAGCAGCCAAGCAGGGGCCGAGGTTTACGAGCAGTACTTC
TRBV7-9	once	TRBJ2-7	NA	CASSLVELDEQYF	TGTGCCAGCAGCTTAGTGGAGCTAGACGAGCAGTACTTC
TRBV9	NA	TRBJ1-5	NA	CASSSGHSNQPQHF	TGTGCCAGCAGCAGCGGTCATAGCAATCAGCCCCAGCATTTT
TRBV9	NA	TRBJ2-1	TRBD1	CASSVGYRGKSYNEQFF	TGTGCCAGCAGCGTAGGGTACAGGGGAAAATCCTACAATGAGCAGTTCTTC
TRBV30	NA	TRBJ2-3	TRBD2	CATSGGAYTQYF	TGTGCAACTAGCGGGGGGGCATATACGCAGTATTTT
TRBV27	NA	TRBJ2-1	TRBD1	CASRPGTGYRGMTWNEQFF	TGTGCCAGCAGGCCAGGGACAGGGTATAGGGGCATGACCTGGAATGAGCAGTTCTTC
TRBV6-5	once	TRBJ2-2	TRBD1	CASSNGQGGTGELFF	TGTGCCAGCAGTAACGGACAGGGTGGCACCGGGGAGCTGTTTTTT
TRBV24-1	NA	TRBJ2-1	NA	CATSDLQGSYNEQFF	TGTGCCACCAGTGATTTGCAAGGGAGCTACAATGAGCAGTTCTTC
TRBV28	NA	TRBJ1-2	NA	CASSLVGWAGGRGGARLGYTF	TGTGCCAGCAGTTTAGTTGGGTGGGCGGGGGGGCGAGGAGGGGCGAGATTGGGCTACACCTTC
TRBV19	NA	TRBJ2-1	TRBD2	CASSPRGGATYNEQFF	TGTGCCAGTAGTCCCCGCGGGGGGGCCACCTACAATGAGCAGTTCTTC
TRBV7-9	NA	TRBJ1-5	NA	CASSLAAGNQPQHF	TGTGCCAGCAGCTTAGCGGCAGGGAATCAGCCCCAGCATTTT
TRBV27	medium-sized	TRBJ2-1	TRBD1	CASNPRGPYEQFF	TGTGCCAGCAACCCCAGGGGGCCCTATGAGCAGTTCTTC
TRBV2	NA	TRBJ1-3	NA	CASRGGGNTIYF	TGTGCCAGCAGGGGAGGTGGAAACACCATATATTTT
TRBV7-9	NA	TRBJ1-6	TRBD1	CASSFRDRGSPLHF	TGTGCCAGCAGCTTCCGGGACAGAGGTTCACCCCTCCACTTT